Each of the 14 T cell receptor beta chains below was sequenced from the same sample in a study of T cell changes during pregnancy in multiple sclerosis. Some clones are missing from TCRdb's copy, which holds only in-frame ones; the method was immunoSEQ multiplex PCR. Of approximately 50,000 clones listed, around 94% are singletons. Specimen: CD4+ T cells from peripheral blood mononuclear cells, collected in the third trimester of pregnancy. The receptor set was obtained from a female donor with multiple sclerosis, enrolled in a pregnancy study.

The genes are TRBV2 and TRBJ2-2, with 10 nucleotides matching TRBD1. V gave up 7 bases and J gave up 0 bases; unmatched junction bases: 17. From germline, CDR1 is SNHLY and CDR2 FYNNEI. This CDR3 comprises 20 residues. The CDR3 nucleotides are TGTGCCAGCACCCGGTACCCTCGGGACAGGGGTTTCGCGAACACCGGGGAGCTGTTTTTT. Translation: CASTRYPRDRGFANTGELFF.

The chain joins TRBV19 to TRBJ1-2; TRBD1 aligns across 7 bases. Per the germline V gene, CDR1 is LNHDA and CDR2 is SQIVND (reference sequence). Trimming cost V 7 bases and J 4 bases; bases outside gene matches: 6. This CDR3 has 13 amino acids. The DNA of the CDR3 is TGTGCCAGTAAGGACAGGTCCTTCTATGGCTACACCTTC. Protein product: CASKDRSFYGYTF.

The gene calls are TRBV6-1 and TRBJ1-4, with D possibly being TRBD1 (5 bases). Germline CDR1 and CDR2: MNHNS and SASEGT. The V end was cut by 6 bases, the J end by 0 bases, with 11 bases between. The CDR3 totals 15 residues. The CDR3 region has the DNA TGTGCCAGCAGCCAGGGCGGGGCAACTAATGAAAAACTGTTTTTT. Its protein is CASSQGGATNEKLFF.

The DNA of the CDR3 is TGTGCCAGCAACCTGGACAGAAGTGTCAATCAGCCCCAGCATTTT. It yields the protein CASNLDRSVNQPQHF. The chain couples TRBV2 to TRBJ1-5; D is perhaps TRBD1 (6 bases). Germline lookup yields CDR1 SNHLY and CDR2 FYNNEI. V dropped 7 bases and J dropped 3 bases, with 16 bases sitting between them. The CDR3 covers 15 residues.

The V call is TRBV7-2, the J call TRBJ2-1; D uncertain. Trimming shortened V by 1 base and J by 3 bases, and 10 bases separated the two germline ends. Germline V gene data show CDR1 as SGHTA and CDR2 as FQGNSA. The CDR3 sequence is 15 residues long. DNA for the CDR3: TGTGCCAGCAGCTTAGTTTATGGCAACTACAATGAGCAGTTCTTC. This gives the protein CASSLVYGNYNEQFF.

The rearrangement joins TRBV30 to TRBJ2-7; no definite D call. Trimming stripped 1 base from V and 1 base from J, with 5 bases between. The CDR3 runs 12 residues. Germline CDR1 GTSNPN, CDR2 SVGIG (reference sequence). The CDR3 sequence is CAWSGRSYEQYF. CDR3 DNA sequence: TGTGCCTGGAGTGGCAGGTCCTACGAGCAGTACTTC.

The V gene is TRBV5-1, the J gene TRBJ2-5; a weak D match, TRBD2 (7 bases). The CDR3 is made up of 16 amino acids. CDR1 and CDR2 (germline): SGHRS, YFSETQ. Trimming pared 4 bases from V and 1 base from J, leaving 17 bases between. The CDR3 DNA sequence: TGCGCCAGCAGCCCGAGGGGGACTATAACCCAAGAGACCCAGTACTTC. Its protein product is CASSPRGTITQETQYF.

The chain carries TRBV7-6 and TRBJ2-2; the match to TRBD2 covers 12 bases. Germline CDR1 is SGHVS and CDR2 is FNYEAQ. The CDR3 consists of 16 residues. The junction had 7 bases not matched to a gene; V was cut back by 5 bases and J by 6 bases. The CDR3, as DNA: TGTGCCAGCAGCCTCAGACTAGCGGGAGCCCCCGGGGAGCTGTTTTTT. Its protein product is CASSLRLAGAPGELFF.

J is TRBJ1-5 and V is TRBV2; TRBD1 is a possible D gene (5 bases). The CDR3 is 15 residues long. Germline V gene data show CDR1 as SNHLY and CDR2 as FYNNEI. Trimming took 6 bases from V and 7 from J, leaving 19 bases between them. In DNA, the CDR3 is TGTGCCAGCAGGGGGGGAGGGGCGACGGGACAGCCCCAGCATTTT. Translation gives CASRGGGATGQPQHF.

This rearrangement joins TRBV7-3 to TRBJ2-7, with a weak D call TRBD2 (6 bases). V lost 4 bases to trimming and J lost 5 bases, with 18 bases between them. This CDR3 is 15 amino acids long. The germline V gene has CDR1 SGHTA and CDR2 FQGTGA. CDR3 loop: CASSSRGGDLHEQYF. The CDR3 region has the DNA TGTGCCAGCAGCTCCCGAGGAGGGGACCTCCACGAGCAGTACTTC.

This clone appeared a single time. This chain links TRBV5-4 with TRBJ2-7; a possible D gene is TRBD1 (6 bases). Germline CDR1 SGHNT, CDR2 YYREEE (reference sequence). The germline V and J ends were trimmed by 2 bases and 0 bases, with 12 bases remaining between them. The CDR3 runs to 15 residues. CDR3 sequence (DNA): TGTGCCAGCAGCTTTTCGACAGGACTCTCCTACGAGCAGTACTTC. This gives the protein CASSFSTGLSYEQYF.

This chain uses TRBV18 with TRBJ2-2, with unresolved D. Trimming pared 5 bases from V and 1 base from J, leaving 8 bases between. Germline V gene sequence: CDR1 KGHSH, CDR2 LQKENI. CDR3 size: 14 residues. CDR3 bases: TGTGCCAGCTCATCTCAACAGAACACCGGGGAGCTGTTTTTT. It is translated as CASSSQQNTGELFF.

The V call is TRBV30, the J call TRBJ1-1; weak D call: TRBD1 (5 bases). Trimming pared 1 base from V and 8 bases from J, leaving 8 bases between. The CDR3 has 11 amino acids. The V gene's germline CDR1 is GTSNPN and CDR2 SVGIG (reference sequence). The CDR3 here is CAWSGAGEAFF. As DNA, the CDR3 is TGTGCCTGGAGTGGGGCAGGGGAAGCTTTCTTT.

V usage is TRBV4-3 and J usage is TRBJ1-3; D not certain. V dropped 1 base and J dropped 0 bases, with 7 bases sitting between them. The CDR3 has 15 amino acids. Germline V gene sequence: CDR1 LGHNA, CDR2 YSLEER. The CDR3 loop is CASSQVQHSGNTIYF. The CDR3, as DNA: TGCGCCAGCAGCCAAGTACAGCACTCTGGAAACACCATATATTTT.